This T cell receptor (beta chain) came from a study of CD8+ T cells in alopecia areata. It was cDNA, reverse transcribed from extracted RNA, that served as the sequencing template. The method was immunoSEQ multiplex PCR; TCRdb's version includes in-frame clones alone and lacks a portion of them. The data hold about 19,000 clones, with around 62% observed a single time. V lost 5 bases to trimming and J lost 4 bases; unmatched junction nucleotides: 10. The CDR3 has 15 residues. Germline V CDR1 and CDR2: PRHDT, FYEKMQ (reference sequence). The investigators collected lesional scalp punch biopsies and peripheral blood from alopecia areata patients.

The chain has TRBV13 and TRBJ2-7; 8 bases are shared with TRBD1. Sequencing used skin, obtained at week 0. The TCR originated in a human donor with alopecia areata. CDR3 in amino acids: CASSHAGTGSYEQYF. The CDR3 region has the DNA TGTGCCAGCAGCCATGCCGGGACAGGATCTTACGAGCAGTACTTC.